This T cell receptor (beta chain) was captured in a study of control samples from healthy donors and cancer patients. The method was immunoSEQ multiplex PCR; TCRdb's version includes in-frame clones alone and lacks a portion of them. The sample carries a few hundred thousand clones, around 90% recorded once. V was cut by 7 bases and J by 0 bases, with 10 bases left in between. The CDR3 has 14 amino acids. CDR1 and CDR2 from the germline V gene are LNHDA and SQIVND (reference sequence). Sequenced material: PBMCs. This TCR derives from a man aged 35 to 55 with head and neck cancer. The V gene is TRBV19, the J gene TRBJ1-3, with D unresolved. CDR3 in DNA: TGTGCCAGTACGTGGCCGGGCTCTGGAAACACCATATATTTT. The encoded protein is CASTWPGSGNTIYF.